This T cell receptor (beta chain) was sequenced in a study of blood T cell repertoires in COVID-19. Study summary: Specimens from acute and convalescent COVID-19 originated in the United States, Italy and Spain. Sources were T cells, B-cell-depleted T cells, or PBMCs; the material itself was cDNA or gDNA.

The CDR3 consists of 16 residues. The germline CDR1 and CDR2 sequences are MGHRA and YSYEKL. Between the trimmed V and J ends, which lost 0 bases and 2 bases, there was a span of 14 bases. Profiling relied on immunoSEQ multiplex PCR, and the TCRdb table lists in-frame clones only, not all of them. This table holds some 62,000 clones, 70% to 90% found once. The receptor comes from an elderly woman with acute or convalescent COVID-19. Material: peripheral blood. The rearrangement joins TRBV4-1 to TRBJ2-7, with unresolved D. As DNA, the CDR3 is TGCGCCAGCAGCCAAGATCGTTTAGTCCTCGCCTACGAGCAGTACTTC. Protein: CASSQDRLVLAYEQYF.